A selection of T cell receptor beta chains follows, all from one sample in a study of CD8 T cells in Susac syndrome. Each CDR3 protein gets one entry after TCRdb re-called the immunoSEQ multiplex PCR reads with MiXCR. The data show around 230,000 distinct CDR3 sequences, 90% to 96% seen once. Material for sequencing was CD4+ T cells from PBMCs. These receptors were obtained from a human donor with Susac syndrome. CDR3s include the opening cysteine and the closing phenylalanine or tryptophan. The D gene is left open where the match is weak. Clone size is not always given. Where it is, it says once, few, many or a class for expanded clones.

D gene	clone size	V gene	J gene	CDR3 protein	CDR3 DNA
TRBD2	NA	TRBV19	TRBJ2-2	CASSASSGSSHGELFF	TGTGCCAGTAGTGCTTCTAGCGGGAGTTCGCACGGGGAGCTGTTTTTT
NA	NA	TRBV30	TRBJ2-1	CAWRGSLYNEQFF	TGTGCCTGGAGGGGGTCCCTCTACAATGAGCAGTTCTTC
NA	NA	TRBV28	TRBJ1-5	CASLARGNQPQHF	TGTGCCAGCCTGGCGAGGGGCAATCAGCCCCAGCATTTT
NA	NA	TRBV5-4	TRBJ2-1	CASSLRVGSYNEQFF	TGTGCCAGCAGCTTGAGAGTGGGCTCCTACAATGAGCAGTTCTTC
TRBD1	NA	TRBV20-1	TRBJ2-1	CSARDWRQGVHEQFF	TGCAGTGCTAGAGATTGGCGACAGGGAGTTCATGAGCAGTTCTTC
NA	NA	TRBV11-3	TRBJ2-1	CASSFPGALSYNEQFF	TGTGCCAGCAGCTTCCCGGGGGCGTTATCCTACAATGAGCAGTTCTTC
NA	NA	TRBV6-2/TRBV6-3	TRBJ2-6	CASSYRSSGANVLTF	TGTGCCAGCAGCTACAGGAGCTCTGGGGCCAACGTCCTGACTTTC
NA	NA	TRBV7-9	TRBJ1-1	CASRRRETEAFF	TGTGCCAGCAGGCGAAGGGAGACTGAAGCTTTCTTT
TRBD2	NA	TRBV12-3/TRBV12-4	TRBJ2-5	CASSLGAGGPGETQYF	TGTGCCAGCAGTTTAGGAGCGGGAGGGCCGGGGGAGACCCAGTACTTC
TRBD2	NA	TRBV20-1	TRBJ2-7	CSASLTSGAYEQYF	TGCAGTGCTAGTCTCACTAGCGGTGCCTACGAGCAGTACTTC
NA	NA	TRBV14	TRBJ2-5	CASSQGVVGQETQYF	TGTGCCAGCAGCCAAGGGGTCGTGGGACAAGAGACCCAGTACTTC
NA	NA	TRBV6-5	TRBJ2-7	CASSRRGHWDEQYF	TGTGCCAGCAGTCGCCGGGGACACTGGGACGAGCAGTACTTC
NA	NA	TRBV3-1	TRBJ1-1	CASSQGPGAAEAFF	TGTGCCAGCAGCCAAGGACCAGGGGCGGCTGAAGCTTTCTTT
TRBD1	NA	TRBV20-1	TRBJ1-2	CSATNQGAAGYTF	TGCAGTGCTACCAACCAGGGGGCGGCGGGCTACACCTTC
TRBD2	NA	TRBV5-8	TRBJ2-3	CASTRGLAGRGTQYF	TGTGCCAGCACCCGAGGACTAGCGGGACGGGGTACGCAGTATTTT
NA	NA	TRBV29-1	TRBJ2-5	CSVANTEGETQYF	TGCAGCGTTGCGAACACCGAGGGAGAGACCCAGTACTTC
NA	NA	TRBV27	TRBJ2-3	CASSFAAVDTQYF	TGTGCCAGCAGCTTCGCCGCGGTAGATACGCAGTATTTT
TRBD1	NA	TRBV14	TRBJ2-1	CASSQLGDSTQFF	TGTGCCAGCAGCCAGCTTGGGGACAGTACGCAGTTCTTC
NA	NA	TRBV5-4	TRBJ2-1	CASSRHRGGVKYHREQFF	TGTGCCAGCAGCCGACACAGGGGCGGGGTCAAATACCACCGTGAGCAGTTCTTC
TRBD1	once	TRBV20-1	TRBJ2-7	CSATRDRTDYEQYF	TGCAGTGCTACCCGGGACAGGACCGACTACGAGCAGTACTTC
NA	once	TRBV20-1	TRBJ1-1	CSAARQEGTEAFF	TGCAGTGCTGCGCGACAGGAGGGCACTGAAGCTTTCTTT
NA	few	TRBV18	TRBJ2-3	CASSPTSGTDTQYF	TGTGCCAGCTCACCAACGTCTGGAACAGATACGCAGTATTTT
NA	NA	TRBV20-1	TRBJ2-1	CSASRGGLAPSRKFF	TGCAGTGCTAGTAGGGGAGGATTGGCACCAAGTAGGAAGTTCTTC
NA	NA	TRBV5-1	TRBJ2-2	CASSAGDRNTGELFF	TGCGCCAGCAGCGCCGGGGATAGGAACACCGGGGAGCTGTTTTTT
NA	once	TRBV28	TRBJ1-1	CASFPRGTEAFF	TGTGCCAGTTTTCCCCGGGGCACTGAAGCTTTCTTT
NA	NA	TRBV5-1	TRBJ2-3	CASTSRGTDTQYF	TGCGCCAGCACCTCGAGGGGCACAGATACGCAGTATTTT
NA	NA	TRBV29-1	TRBJ1-5	CSVQQGRDQPQHF	TGCAGCGTCCAACAGGGCCGGGACCAGCCCCAGCATTTT
NA	NA	TRBV4-1	TRBJ1-5	CASSQDRGGEGNQPQHF	TGCGCCAGCAGCCAAGATCGGGGGGGAGAGGGCAATCAGCCCCAGCATTTT
NA	NA	TRBV11-3	TRBJ1-4	CASSLTENEKLFF	TGTGCCAGCAGCTTAACGGAGAATGAAAAACTGTTTTTT
TRBD2	NA	TRBV12-3/TRBV12-4	TRBJ2-7	CASSLAGGPGEQYF	TGTGCCAGCAGTTTAGCGGGAGGGCCTGGGGAGCAGTACTTC
TRBD1	NA	TRBV28	TRBJ1-2	CASFTGDNYGYTF	TGTGCCAGTTTTACAGGGGACAACTATGGCTACACCTTC
TRBD2	NA	TRBV4-2	TRBJ2-7	CASSQDRAGVLHEQYF	TGTGCCAGCAGCCAAGATCGGGCGGGAGTTCTCCACGAGCAGTACTTC
NA	NA	TRBV11-3	TRBJ1-2	CASSQQLYGYTF	TGTGCCAGCAGCCAACAGCTCTATGGCTACACCTTC
TRBD1	once	TRBV20-1	TRBJ2-2	CSALGQAAGELFF	TGCAGTGCCCTAGGACAGGCCGCCGGGGAGCTGTTTTTT
TRBD1	NA	TRBV25-1	TRBJ1-2	CASRDDSQGASGYTF	TGTGCCAGCAGGGACGATTCGCAGGGGGCCTCTGGCTACACCTTC
TRBD1	NA	TRBV11-2	TRBJ2-7	CASSARGQGRRSGEQYF	TGTGCCAGCAGCGCTCGTGGACAGGGACGAAGATCGGGAGAGCAGTACTTC
NA	once	TRBV5-6	TRBJ2-3	CASSLVTGNADTQYF	TGTGCCAGCAGCTTGGTAACAGGGAATGCAGATACGCAGTATTTT
NA	NA	TRBV28	TRBJ2-1	CASSSPRSSYNEQFF	TGTGCCAGCAGTTCCCCGCGTAGCTCCTACAATGAGCAGTTCTTC
TRBD2	NA	TRBV5-5	TRBJ2-5	CASSPGLARETQYF	TGTGCCAGCAGCCCGGGACTAGCCAGGGAGACCCAGTACTTC
NA	NA	TRBV29-1	TRBJ1-1	CSVVRKGIEAFF	TGCAGCGTTGTGCGGAAAGGGATTGAAGCTTTCTTT
NA	NA	TRBV9	TRBJ2-7	CASSVAGGHEQYF	TGTGCCAGCAGCGTAGCGGGGGGCCACGAGCAGTACTTC
TRBD1	once	TRBV29-1	TRBJ1-1	CSVRKQGVTEAFF	TGCAGCGTACGCAAACAGGGGGTGACTGAAGCTTTCTTT
TRBD2	NA	TRBV7-7	TRBJ2-5	CASSPGGQETQYF	TGTGCTAGCTCCCCGGGGGGGCAAGAGACCCAGTACTTC
TRBD1	NA	TRBV18	TRBJ1-1	CASSPPREGATEAFF	TGTGCCAGCTCACCACCTCGCGAGGGGGCGACTGAAGCTTTCTTT
NA	NA	TRBV24-1	TRBJ1-2	CATSESDGVYGYTF	TGTGCCACCAGTGAGTCAGACGGAGTCTATGGCTACACCTTC
NA	NA	TRBV28	TRBJ1-1	CASSPSTVDTEAFF	TGTGCCAGCAGTCCCTCGACAGTGGATACTGAAGCTTTCTTT
TRBD1	NA	TRBV13	TRBJ2-1	CASSYKQGNYNEQFF	TGTGCCAGCAGCTACAAACAGGGGAATTACAATGAGCAGTTCTTC
TRBD1	NA	TRBV2	TRBJ1-2	CASSEDGTGRRGYTF	TGTGCCAGCAGTGAAGACGGGACAGGGCGCCGTGGCTACACCTTC
TRBD1	NA	TRBV7-9	TRBJ2-7	CASSLGTGGREQYF	TGTGCCAGCAGCTTAGGGACAGGGGGCCGGGAGCAGTACTTC
NA	NA	TRBV6-5	TRBJ2-3	CASSPWGHVDTQYF	TGTGCCAGCAGCCCCTGGGGCCACGTCGATACGCAGTATTTT
TRBD1	NA	TRBV29-1	TRBJ1-5	CSVGTGHSNQPQHF	TGCAGCGTTGGGACAGGTCATAGCAATCAGCCCCAGCATTTT
NA	NA	TRBV24-1	TRBJ2-7	CATSDGGESEQYF	TGTGCCACCAGTGACGGAGGGGAGAGCGAGCAGTACTTC
NA	NA	TRBV7-9	TRBJ2-1	CASSLEFYEQFF	TGTGCCAGCAGCTTAGAATTCTATGAGCAGTTCTTC
NA	NA	TRBV11-1	TRBJ2-1	CASSLVGRRNEQFF	TGTGCCAGCAGCTTAGTTGGGAGACGCAATGAGCAGTTCTTC
TRBD1	once	TRBV29-1	TRBJ2-1	CSVESTGGQNEQFF	TGCAGCGTTGAGTCAACAGGGGGACAAAATGAGCAGTTCTTC
NA	NA	TRBV30	TRBJ1-4	CAWSPFKGVEKLFF	TGTGCCTGGAGTCCGTTTAAGGGTGTGGAAAAACTGTTTTTT
NA	NA	TRBV5-1	TRBJ2-3	CASRLTGNTDTQYF	TGCGCCAGCAGACTGACAGGTAACACAGATACGCAGTATTTT